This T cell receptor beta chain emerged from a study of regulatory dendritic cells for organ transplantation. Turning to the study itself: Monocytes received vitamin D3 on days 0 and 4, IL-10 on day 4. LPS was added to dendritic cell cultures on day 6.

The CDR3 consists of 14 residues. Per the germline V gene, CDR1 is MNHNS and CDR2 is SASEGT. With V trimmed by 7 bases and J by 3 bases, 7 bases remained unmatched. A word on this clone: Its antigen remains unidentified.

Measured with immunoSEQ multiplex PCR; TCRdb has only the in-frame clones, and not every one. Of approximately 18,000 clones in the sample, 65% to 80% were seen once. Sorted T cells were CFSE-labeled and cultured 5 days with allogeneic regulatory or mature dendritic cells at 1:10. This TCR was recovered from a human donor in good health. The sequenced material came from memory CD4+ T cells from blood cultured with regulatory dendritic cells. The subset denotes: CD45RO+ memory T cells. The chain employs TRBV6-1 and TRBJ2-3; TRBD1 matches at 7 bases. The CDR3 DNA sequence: TGTGCCAGCACCCAGAGGGGGCTGACAGATACGCAGTATTTT. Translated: CASTQRGLTDTQYF.